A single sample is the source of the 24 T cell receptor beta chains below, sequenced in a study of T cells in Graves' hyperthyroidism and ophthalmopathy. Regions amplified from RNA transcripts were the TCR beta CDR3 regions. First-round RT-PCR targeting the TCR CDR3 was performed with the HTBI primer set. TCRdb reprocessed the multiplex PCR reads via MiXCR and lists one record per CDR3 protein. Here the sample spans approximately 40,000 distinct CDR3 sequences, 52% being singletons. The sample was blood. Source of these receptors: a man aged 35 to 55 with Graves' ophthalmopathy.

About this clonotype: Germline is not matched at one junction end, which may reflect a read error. The CDR3 spells CASSLQGSTIYF. CDR3 bases: TGCGCCAGCAGCTTACAAGGAAGCACCATATATTTT. The J gene is TRBJ1-3, the V gene TRBV5-1; no firm D call. The CDR3 length is 12 residues. Looked up from germline, CDR1 is SGHRS and CDR2 is YFSETQ. The full variable domain, completed using reference TRBV5-1 and TRBJ1-3, is KAGVTQTPRYLIKTRGQQVTLSCSPISGHRSVSWYQQTPGQGLQFLFEYFSETQRNKGNFPGRFSGRQFSNSRSEMNVSTLELGDSALYLCASSLQGSTIYFGEGSWLTVV.

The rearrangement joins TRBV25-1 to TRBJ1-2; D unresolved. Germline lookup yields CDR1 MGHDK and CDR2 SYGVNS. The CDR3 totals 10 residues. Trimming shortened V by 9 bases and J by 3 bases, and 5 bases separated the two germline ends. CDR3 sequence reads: CARTDYGYTF. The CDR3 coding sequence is TGTGCCAGGACGGACTATGGCTACACCTTC.

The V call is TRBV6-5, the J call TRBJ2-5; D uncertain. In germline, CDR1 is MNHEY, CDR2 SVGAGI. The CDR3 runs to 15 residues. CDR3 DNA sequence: TGTACCTGCAGTTACGCAGGATGGGCTTTGAAGACCCAGTACTTC. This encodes CTCSYAGWALKTQYF.

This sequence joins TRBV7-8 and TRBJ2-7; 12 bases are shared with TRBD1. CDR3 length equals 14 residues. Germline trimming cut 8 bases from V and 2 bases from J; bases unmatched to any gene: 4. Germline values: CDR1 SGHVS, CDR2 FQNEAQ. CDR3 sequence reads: CASRGTGGPYEQYF. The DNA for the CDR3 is TGTGCCAGCCGCGGGACAGGGGGCCCCTACGAGCAGTACTTC.

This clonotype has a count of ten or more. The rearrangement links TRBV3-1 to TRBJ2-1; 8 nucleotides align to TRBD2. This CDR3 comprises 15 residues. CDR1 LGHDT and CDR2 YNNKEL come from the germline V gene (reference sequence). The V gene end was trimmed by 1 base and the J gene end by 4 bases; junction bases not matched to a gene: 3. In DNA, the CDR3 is TGTGCCAGCAGCCAAGGTTCTAGCGGGTACAATGAGCAGTTCTTC. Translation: CASSQGSSGYNEQFF.

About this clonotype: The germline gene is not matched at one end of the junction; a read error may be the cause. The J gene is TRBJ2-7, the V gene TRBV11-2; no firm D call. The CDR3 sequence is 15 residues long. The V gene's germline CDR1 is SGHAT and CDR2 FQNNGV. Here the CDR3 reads CACSSGLHPSYEQYF. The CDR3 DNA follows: TGTGCCTGCAGCTCTGGTCTCCACCCTAGCTACGAGCAGTACTTC.

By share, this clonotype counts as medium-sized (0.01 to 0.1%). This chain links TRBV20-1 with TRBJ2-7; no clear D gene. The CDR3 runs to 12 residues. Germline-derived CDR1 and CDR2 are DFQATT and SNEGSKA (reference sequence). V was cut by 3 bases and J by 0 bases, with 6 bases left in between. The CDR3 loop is CSASPSSYEQYF. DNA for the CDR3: TGCAGTGCTAGTCCAAGCTCCTACGAGCAGTACTTC.

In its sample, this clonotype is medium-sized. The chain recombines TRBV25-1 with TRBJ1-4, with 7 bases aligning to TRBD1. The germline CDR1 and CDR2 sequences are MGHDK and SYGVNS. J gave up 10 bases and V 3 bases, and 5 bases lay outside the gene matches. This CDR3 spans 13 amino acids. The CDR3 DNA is TGTGCCAGCAGTGACTGGACAGGCCGAAAACTGTTTTTT. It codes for CASSDWTGRKLFF.

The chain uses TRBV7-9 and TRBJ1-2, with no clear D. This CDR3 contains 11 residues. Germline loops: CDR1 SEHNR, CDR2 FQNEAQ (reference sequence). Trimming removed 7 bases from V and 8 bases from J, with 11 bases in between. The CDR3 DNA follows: TGTGCCAGCACCCGGGGAGTGGGCTACACCTTC. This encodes CASTRGVGYTF.

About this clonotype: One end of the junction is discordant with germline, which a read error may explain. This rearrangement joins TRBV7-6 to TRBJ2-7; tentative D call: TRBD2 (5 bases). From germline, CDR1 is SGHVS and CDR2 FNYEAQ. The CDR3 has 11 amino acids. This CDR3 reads CASSPGLEQYF. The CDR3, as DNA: TGTGCCAGCAGCCCCGGACTTGAGCAATACTTC.

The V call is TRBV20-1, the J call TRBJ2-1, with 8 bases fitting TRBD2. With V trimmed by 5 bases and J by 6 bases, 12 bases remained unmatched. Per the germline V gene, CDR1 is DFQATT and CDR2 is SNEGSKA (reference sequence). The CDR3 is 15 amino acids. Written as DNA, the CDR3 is TGCAGTGCTGCACGCCGGGGGGGGGCCATCAATGAGCAGTTCTTC. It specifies CSAARRGGAINEQFF.

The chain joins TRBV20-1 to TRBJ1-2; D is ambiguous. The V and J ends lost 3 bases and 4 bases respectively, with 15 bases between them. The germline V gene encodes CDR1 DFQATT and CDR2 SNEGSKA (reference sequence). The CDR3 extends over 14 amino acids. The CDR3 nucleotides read TGCAGTGCTAGGCACCCACAGCCTTCCTATGGCTACACCTTC. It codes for CSARHPQPSYGYTF.

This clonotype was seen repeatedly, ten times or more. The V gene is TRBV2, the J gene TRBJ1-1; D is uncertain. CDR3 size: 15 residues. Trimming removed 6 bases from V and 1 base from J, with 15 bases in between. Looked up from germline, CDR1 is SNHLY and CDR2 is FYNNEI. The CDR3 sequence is CASRPTRAGNTEAFF. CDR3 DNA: TGTGCCAGCAGACCTACTAGAGCTGGGAACACTGAAGCTTTCTTT. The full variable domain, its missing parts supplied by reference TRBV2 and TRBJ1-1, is EPEVTQTPSHQVTQMGQEVILRCVPISNHLYFYWYRQILGQKVEFLVSFYNNEISEKSEIFDDQFSVERPDGSNFTLKIRSTKLEDSAMYFCASRPTRAGNTEAFFGQGTRLTVV.

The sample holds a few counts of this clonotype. The CDR3 region is CASSSTDPGPNYGYTF. DNA of the CDR3: TGTGCCAGCAGCTCAACCGACCCGGGACCGAACTATGGCTACACCTTC. The chain recombines TRBV7-6 with TRBJ1-2; D may be TRBD1 (5 bases). Germline V gene sequence: CDR1 SGHVS, CDR2 FNYEAQ. This CDR3 is 16 amino acids long. V lost 4 bases and J lost 2, with 17 bases in between.

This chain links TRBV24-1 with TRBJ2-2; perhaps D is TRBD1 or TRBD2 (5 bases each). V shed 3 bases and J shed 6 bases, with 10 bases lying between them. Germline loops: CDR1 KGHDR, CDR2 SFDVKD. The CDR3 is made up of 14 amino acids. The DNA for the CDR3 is TGTGCCACCAGTGATCCAGGGACGGCCGGGGAGCTGTTTTTT. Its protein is CATSDPGTAGELFF.

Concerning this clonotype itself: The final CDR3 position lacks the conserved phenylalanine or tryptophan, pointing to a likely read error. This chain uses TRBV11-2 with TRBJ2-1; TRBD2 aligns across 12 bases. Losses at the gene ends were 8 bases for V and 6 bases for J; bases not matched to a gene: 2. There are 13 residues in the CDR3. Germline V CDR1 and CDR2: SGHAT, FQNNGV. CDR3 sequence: CASRLAGVNEQFL. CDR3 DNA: TGTGCCAGCCGACTAGCGGGAGTCAATGAGCAGTTCCTC.

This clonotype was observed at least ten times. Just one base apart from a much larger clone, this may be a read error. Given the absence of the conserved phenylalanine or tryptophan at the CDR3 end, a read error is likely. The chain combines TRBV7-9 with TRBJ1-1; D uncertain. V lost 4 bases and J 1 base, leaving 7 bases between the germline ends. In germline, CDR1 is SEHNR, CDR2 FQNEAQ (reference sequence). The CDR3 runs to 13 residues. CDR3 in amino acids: CASSSQWNTEAFL. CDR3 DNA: TGTGCCAGCAGCTCCCAGTGGAACACTGAAGCTTTCTTG.

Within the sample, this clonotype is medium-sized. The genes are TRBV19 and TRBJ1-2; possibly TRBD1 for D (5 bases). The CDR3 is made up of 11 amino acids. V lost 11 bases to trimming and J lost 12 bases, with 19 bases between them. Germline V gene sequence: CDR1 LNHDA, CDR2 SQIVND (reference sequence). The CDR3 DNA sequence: TGTGCCTCGCAGCAGGGCAGGAGGAACACCTTC. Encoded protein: CASQQGRRNTF. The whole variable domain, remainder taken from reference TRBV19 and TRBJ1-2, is DGGITQSPKYLFRKEGQNVTLSCEQNLNHDAMYWYRQDPGQGLRLIYYSQIVNDFQKGDIAEGYSVSREKKESFPLTVTSAQKNPTAFYLCASQQGRRNTFGSGTRLTVV.

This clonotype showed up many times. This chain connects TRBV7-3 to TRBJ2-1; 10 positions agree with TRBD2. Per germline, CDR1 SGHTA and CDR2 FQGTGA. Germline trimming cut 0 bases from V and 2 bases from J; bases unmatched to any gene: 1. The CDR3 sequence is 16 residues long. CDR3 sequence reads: CASSLTGTSAYNEQFF. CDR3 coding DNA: TGTGCCAGCAGCTTAACGGGGACTAGCGCCTACAATGAGCAGTTCTTC.

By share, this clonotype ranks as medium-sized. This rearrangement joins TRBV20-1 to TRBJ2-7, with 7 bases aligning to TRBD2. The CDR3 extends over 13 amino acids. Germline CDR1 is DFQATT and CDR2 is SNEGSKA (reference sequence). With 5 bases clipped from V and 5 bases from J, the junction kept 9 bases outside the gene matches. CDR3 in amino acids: CSAVDGAGDEQYF. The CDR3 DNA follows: TGCAGTGCTGTTGACGGCGCGGGAGACGAGCAGTACTTC.

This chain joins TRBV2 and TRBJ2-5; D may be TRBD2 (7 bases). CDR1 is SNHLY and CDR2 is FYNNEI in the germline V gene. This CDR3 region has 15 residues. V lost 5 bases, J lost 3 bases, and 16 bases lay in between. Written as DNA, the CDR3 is TGTGCCAGCAGTTACCTTGCGGGGGCAGAAGAGACCCAGTACTTC. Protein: CASSYLAGAEETQYF.

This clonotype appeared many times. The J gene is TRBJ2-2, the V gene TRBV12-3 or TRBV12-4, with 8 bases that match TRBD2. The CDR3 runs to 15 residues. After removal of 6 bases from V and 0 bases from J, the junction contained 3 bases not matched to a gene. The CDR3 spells CASRNSGANTGELFF. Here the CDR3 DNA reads TGTGCCAGCAGGAATAGCGGGGCGAACACCGGGGAGCTGTTTTTT.

CDR3 sequence reads: CACSLEGQSNEKLFF. The CDR3 region has the DNA TGTGCGTGCAGCTTGGAAGGACAGTCTAATGAAAAACTGTTTTTT. The genes are TRBV5-4 and TRBJ1-4; tentatively, D is TRBD1 (6 bases). Germline V lookup: CDR1 SGHNT, CDR2 YYREEE (reference sequence). The CDR3 sequence is 15 residues long.

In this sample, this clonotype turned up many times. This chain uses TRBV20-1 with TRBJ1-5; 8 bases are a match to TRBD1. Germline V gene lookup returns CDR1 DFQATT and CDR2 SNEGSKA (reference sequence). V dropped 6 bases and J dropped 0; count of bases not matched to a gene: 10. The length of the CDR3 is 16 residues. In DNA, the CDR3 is TGCAGTGCCTACACCTCAGGGGGCGTTAGCAATCAGCCCCAGCATTTT. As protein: CSAYTSGGVSNQPQHF.